These 18 T cell receptor beta chains came from one sample sequenced in a study of blood T cell repertoires in COVID-19. The repertoire was sequenced with immunoSEQ multiplex PCR; TCRdb's copy has only in-frame clones and lacks some. This table has roughly 220,000 clones, about 88% appearing once. Sequences were obtained from peripheral blood. These receptor sequences come from a man aged 50 to 60 who had recovered from COVID-19.

The chain couples TRBV5-1 to TRBJ2-5; 9 positions agree with TRBD2. Germline assignment: CDR1 SGHRS and CDR2 YFSETQ. The CDR3 spans 17 residues. V was clipped by 4 bases and J by 4 bases; unmatched bases: 14. The CDR3: CASSPRGSGSRRETQYF. The CDR3 DNA reads TGCGCCAGCAGCCCACGGGGTAGCGGGAGTCGACGAGAGACCCAGTACTTC.

CDR3 protein: CASSARTTGDGELFF. CDR3 bases: TGTGCCAGCAGCGCAAGAACTACAGGGGACGGGGAGCTGTTTTTT. The gene calls are TRBV7-9 and TRBJ2-2; 7 nucleotides align to TRBD1. The CDR3 spans 15 residues. CDR1 is SEHNR and CDR2 is FQNEAQ in the germline V gene (reference sequence). J lost 7 bases, V lost 5 bases, and 10 bases had no gene match.

The chain joins TRBV5-8 to TRBJ2-5; the match to TRBD2 covers 14 bases. The length of the CDR3 is 16 residues. The germline V gene encodes CDR1 SGHTS and CDR2 YDEGEE. The V and J ends lost 4 bases and 1 base, in that order; junction bases with no gene match: 3. CDR3 amino acids: CASSRGLAGAQETQYF. The CDR3 DNA reads as TGTGCCAGCAGCAGGGGACTAGCGGGAGCCCAAGAGACCCAGTACTTC.

The rearrangement uses TRBV28 and TRBJ2-2, with D perhaps TRBD2 (6 bases). Germline lookup yields CDR1 MDHEN and CDR2 SYDVKM. This CDR3 is built from 13 residues. Deletions cut 7 bases from V and 5 bases from J, with 11 bases between. CDR3 sequence: CASNGRFTGELFF. For the CDR3, the DNA is TGTGCCAGCAACGGGAGATTTACCGGGGAGCTGTTTTTT.

As to this clone: Other nucleotide sequences in the sample specify the same CDR3. This chain connects TRBV19 to TRBJ2-7; no firm D call. The ends were cut back, 3 bases at V and 1 base at J, with 10 bases in the middle. The V gene's germline CDR1 is LNHDA and CDR2 SQIVND (reference sequence). There are 14 residues in the CDR3. The DNA of the CDR3 is TGTGCCAGTAGTATCTCGGGTCCTTCCTACGAGCAGTACTTC. It encodes CASSISGPSYEQYF.

The chain joins TRBV4-2 to TRBJ2-7, with D possibly being TRBD1 (6 bases). V was cut by 0 bases and J by 3 bases, with 15 bases left in between. This CDR3 is 16 amino acids long. Germline values: CDR1 LGHNA, CDR2 YNFKEQ. The CDR3 loop reads CASSQEKGHESYEQYF. CDR3 DNA sequence: TGTGCCAGCAGCCAAGAAAAGGGACACGAGAGCTACGAGCAGTACTTC.

This clone was found once. The V gene is TRBV10-1, the J gene TRBJ2-5, with TRBD2 identical over 7 bases. This CDR3 is 15 amino acids long. CDR1 WNHNN and CDR2 SYGVQD come from the germline V gene (reference sequence). With V trimmed by 4 bases and J by 3 bases, 8 bases remained unmatched. The CDR3 region is CASSVGGKGEETQYF. Written as DNA, the CDR3 is TGCGCCAGCAGTGTGGGAGGGAAAGGGGAAGAGACCCAGTACTTC.

The V gene is TRBV4-1, the J gene TRBJ1-5; 8 bases map to TRBD1. This CDR3 spans 17 amino acids. Trimming removed 1 base from V and 5 bases from J; junction bases left unmatched: 10. Germline CDR1 reads MGHRA; CDR2 reads YSYEKL. This CDR3 is CASSQGPTTGADQPQHF. The CDR3 DNA reads as TGCGCCAGCAGCCAAGGGCCCACGACAGGGGCGGATCAGCCCCAGCATTTT.

The CDR3 is CASSLGTGGDQYF. Written as DNA, the CDR3 is TGTGCCAGCAGCTTGGGTACAGGGGGCGACCAGTACTTC. V usage is TRBV5-6 and J usage is TRBJ2-5; TRBD1 aligns across 9 bases. The CDR3 is 13 amino acids. The V and J ends lost 0 bases and 10 bases, in that order; junction bases with no gene match: 4. Germline V CDR1 and CDR2: SGHDT, YYEEEE.

The rearrangement joins TRBV2 to TRBJ1-3, with TRBD1 identical over 8 bases. The length of the CDR3 is 16 residues. J lost 0 bases, V lost 6 bases, and 7 bases had no gene match. Germline V gives CDR1 SNHLY, CDR2 FYNNEI. The CDR3 spells CASRETGASSGNTIYF. CDR3 nucleotides: TGTGCCAGCAGGGAGACAGGGGCAAGCTCTGGAAACACCATATATTTT. Full variable domain (outside the CDR3, taken from reference TRBV2 and TRBJ1-3): EPEVTQTPSHQVTQMGQEVILRCVPISNHLYFYWYRQILGQKVEFLVSFYNNEISEKSEIFDDQFSVERPDGSNFTLKIRSTKLEDSAMYFCASRETGASSGNTIYFGEGSWLTVV.

The chain links TRBV4-2 to TRBJ1-1; 8 bases are a match to TRBD1. Looked up from germline, CDR1 is LGHNA and CDR2 is YNFKEQ. This CDR3 spans 15 amino acids. J lost 0 bases, V lost 1 base, and 1 base had no gene match. CDR3 sequence reads: CASSQARGLNTEAFF. The CDR3 bases are TGTGCCAGCAGCCAAGCCAGGGGGCTGAACACTGAAGCTTTCTTT.

In this sample, this clone turned up many times. The chain couples TRBV5-1 to TRBJ1-3; D call uncertain. V lost 6 bases and J lost 0, with 10 bases in between. Germline V CDR1 and CDR2: SGHRS, YFSETQ. The CDR3 has 14 amino acids. Here the CDR3 reads CASTSGASGNTIYF. In DNA form, the CDR3 reads TGCGCCAGCACCTCCGGAGCCTCTGGAAACACCATATATTTT.

The chain has TRBV19 and TRBJ2-6; D unclear. V was cut by 7 bases and J by 1 base, with 8 bases left in between. The germline V gene encodes CDR1 LNHDA and CDR2 SQIVND (reference sequence). The CDR3 has 14 amino acids. The CDR3 DNA follows: TGTGCCAGTACGGAGACGTCTGGGGCCAACGTCCTGACTTTC. It codes for CASTETSGANVLTF.

The V gene is TRBV28, the J gene TRBJ1-1; TRBD1 matches 8 bases. Unmatched junction bases numbered 17, after V lost 6 bases and J lost 11 bases. The CDR3 contains 15 residues. Per the germline V gene, CDR1 is MDHEN and CDR2 is SYDVKM. CDR3 protein: CASSLPLTGVFWAFF. DNA for the CDR3: TGTGCCAGCAGCCTTCCCCTGACAGGGGTGTTCTGGGCTTTCTTT.

This sequence joins TRBV7-2 and TRBJ2-1; 9 nucleotides agree with TRBD1. CDR1 and CDR2 (germline): SGHTA, FQGNSA. CDR3 length equals 14 residues. The junction had 5 bases not matched to a gene; V was cut back by 5 bases and J by 6 bases. CDR3 nucleotide sequence: TGTGCCAGCAGCAGCGGGACAGGGAGCAATGAGCAGTTCTTC. It specifies CASSSGTGSNEQFF. Complete variable domain (other parts from reference TRBV7-2 and TRBJ2-1): GAGVSQSPSNKVTEKGKDVELRCDPISGHTALYWYRQSLGQGLEFLIYFQGNSAPDKSGLPSDRFSAERTGGSVSTLTIQRTQQEDSAVYLCASSSGTGSNEQFFGPGTRLTVL.

The chain carries TRBV29-1 and TRBJ2-7; D possibly corresponds to TRBD2 (5 bases). The V end lost 2 bases, the J end lost 6 bases, and 17 bases lay between the germline ends. The CDR3 is 14 residues long. The germline V gene encodes CDR1 SQVTM and CDR2 ANQGSEA. CDR3 bases: TGCAGCGTTGAATTGGGAGTCACCTTGAGCGAGCAGTACTTC. It encodes CSVELGVTLSEQYF.

The chain carries TRBV5-1 and TRBJ2-7; 8 bases agree with TRBD2. The CDR3 consists of 15 residues. CDR1 and CDR2 (germline): SGHRS, YFSETQ. Trimming removed 0 bases from V and 2 bases from J; junction bases left unmatched: 4. This CDR3 reads CASSLGLANPYEQYF. The CDR3 bases are TGCGCCAGCAGCTTGGGACTAGCGAACCCCTACGAGCAGTACTTC.

The rearrangement joins TRBV6-6 to TRBJ2-6, with D uncertain. Germline CDR1 MNHNY, CDR2 SVGAGI (reference sequence). With 6 bases removed from V and 0 bases from J, the gap between germline ends came to 6 bases. This CDR3 spans 14 amino acids. The CDR3 nucleotides are TGTGCCAGCAGGCCAGACTCTGGGGCCAACGTCCTGACTTTC. Its protein is CASRPDSGANVLTF.